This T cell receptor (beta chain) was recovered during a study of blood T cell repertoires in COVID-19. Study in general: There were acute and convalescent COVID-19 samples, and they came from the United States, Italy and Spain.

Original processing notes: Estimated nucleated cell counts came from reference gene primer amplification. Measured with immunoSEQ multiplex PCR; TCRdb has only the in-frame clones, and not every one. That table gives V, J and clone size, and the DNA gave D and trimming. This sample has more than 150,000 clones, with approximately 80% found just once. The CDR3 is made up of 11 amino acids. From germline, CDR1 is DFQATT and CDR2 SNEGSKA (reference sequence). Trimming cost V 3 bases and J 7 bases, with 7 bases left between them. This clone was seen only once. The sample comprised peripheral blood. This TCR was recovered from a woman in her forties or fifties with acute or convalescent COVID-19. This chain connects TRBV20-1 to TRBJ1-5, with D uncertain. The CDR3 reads CSASDSQPQHF. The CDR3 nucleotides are TGCAGTGCTAGTGACTCCCAGCCCCAGCATTTT.